This TCR beta chain is drawn from a study of cytomegalovirus exposure and HLA in healthy donors. In the study overall: As an earlier analysis found, 150 million to 200 million T cells yielded 100 million to 130 million unique TCR beta sequences. Among around 400 genotyped donors, around 77% fell in the Caucasian-associated ancestry cluster. Study-level points and caveats: For TCR beta chains, V- and J-gene trimming was later linked to a missense DCLRE1C variant. Later on, an analysis found that several of the most significant clusters appeared to be linked to common viral pathogens, which included parvovirus B19.

The PCR was carried out with 60 Vbeta primers and 13 Jbeta primers. Assay used: immunoSEQ multiplex PCR; TCRdb lists only in-frame clones, some missing. Of about 160,000 clones listed, 80% to 90% are singletons. The CDR3 is 14 amino acids. Looked up from germline, CDR1 is LNHNV and CDR2 is YYDKDF (reference sequence). Deletions cut 5 bases from V and 4 bases from J, with 15 bases between. Points on this clone: Antigen specificity is unknown.

Sequencing used PBMCs. This chain joins TRBV15 and TRBJ2-7; D remains ambiguous. This sequence was found in a man aged 18 to 35 in good health and CMV-seronegative. The CDR3 here is CATSDPAAGYEQYF. The CDR3 DNA reads TGTGCCACCAGCGATCCAGCCGCCGGGTACGAGCAGTACTTC.